The clone carrying this T cell receptor beta chain was counted only a few times. The data derive from a study of regulatory T cells in long-lasting Graves disease. Time point given: persistent/refractory GD, antithyroid drugs over 5 years with positive TRAb. PBMCs were the source of the RNA used for TCR sequencing. American Thyroid Association guidelines served as the basis for diagnosing Graves' disease. Construction of the TCR beta libraries employed iRepertoire HTBI primers in conjunction with Arm-PCR of CDR3 regions. TCRdb independently ran MiXCR on the multiplex PCR reads; one entry per CDR3 protein. The table includes 300,000 to 500,000 distinct CDR3 sequences, less than 25% detected once. The material was peripheral blood mononuclear cells (PBMCs), obtained when the disease was refractory, from a patient treated with antithyroid drugs. The TCR sequence derives from a female donor with Graves disease.

CDR3 loop: CASSQVRGIGETQYF. The CDR3 bases are TGTGCCAGCAGCCAAGTTCGGGGTATTGGGGAGACCCAGTACTTC. The V call is TRBV7-9, the J call TRBJ2-5; D possibly corresponds to TRBD2 (5 bases). Germline CDR1 is SEHNR and CDR2 is FQNEAQ (reference sequence). There are 15 residues in the CDR3. With 5 bases removed from V and 5 bases from J, the gap between germline ends came to 18 bases.